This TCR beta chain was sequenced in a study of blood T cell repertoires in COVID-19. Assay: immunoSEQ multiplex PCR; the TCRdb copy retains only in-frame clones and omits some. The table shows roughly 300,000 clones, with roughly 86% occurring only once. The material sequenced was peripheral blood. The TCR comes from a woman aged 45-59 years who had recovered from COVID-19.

The CDR3 sequence: CASRESWAKNIQYF. The CDR3 coding sequence is TGTGCCAGCAGGGAGTCCTGGGCCAAAAACATTCAGTACTTC. The V and J genes are TRBV2 and TRBJ2-4; D gene unclear. The CDR3 has 14 residues. Trimming pared 6 bases from V and 1 base from J, leaving 10 bases between. Germline values: CDR1 SNHLY, CDR2 FYNNEI.